These T cell receptor beta chains were read from a single sample in a study of response to subunit inactivated influenza vaccine. TCRdb fed the RT-PCR reads into MiXCR, producing one record per CDR3 protein. The table includes 600,000 to 850,000 distinct CDR3 sequences, less than 15% detected once. The source was PBMCs from blood, collected 14 to 15 days before vaccination. The receptors shown here come from a man in his forties or fifties who received an inactivated influenza vaccine. The CDR3 runs from the conserved cysteine through the conserved F or W. D genes are given only for firm matches. Some rows mark clone size as missing; the rest say once, few, many or name a class of expanded clone.

j_call v_call d_call clone_size cdr3_aa cdr3_nt
TRBJ2-3 TRBV7-9 TRBD2 - CASSLVIAGPRTDTQYF TGTGCCAGCAGCCTCGTTATAGCGGGACCCCGCACAGATACGCAGTATTTT
TRBJ2-3 TRBV4-3 TRBD2 many CASSSLAGGADTQYF TGCGCCAGCAGCAGTCTAGCGGGAGGTGCAGATACGCAGTATTTT
TRBJ2-7 TRBV7-9 TRBD2 - CASSLPGGLEQYF TGTGCCAGCAGCTTACCGGGAGGCCTCGAGCAGTACTTC
TRBJ1-6 TRBV28 - - CASRSPQVLRGSPLHF TGTGCCAGCAGGTCCCCGCAGGTACTCAGGGGTTCACCCCTCCACTTT
TRBJ2-1 TRBV18 - - CASSPLIGTRGEQFF TGTGCCAGCTCACCACTAATCGGGACAAGGGGTGAGCAGTTCTTC
TRBJ2-7 TRBV12-3/TRBV12-4 - few CASSFRSRALEQYF TGTGCCAGCAGTTTCCGTAGTCGGGCCCTCGAGCAGTACTTC
TRBJ2-2 TRBV7-9 - - CASSLDLDTGELFF TGTGCCAGCAGCTTAGACCTGGACACCGGGGAGCTGTTTTTT
TRBJ1-1 TRBV4-1 - - CASSPGISIWNTEAFF TGCGCCAGCAGCCCCGGGATCTCAATATGGAACACTGAAGCTTTCTTT
TRBJ2-7 TRBV19 - - CASSIPTGRGSYEQYF TGTGCCAGTAGTATCCCGACAGGGAGGGGTTCCTACGAGCAGTACTTC
TRBJ2-3 TRBV4-3 - - CASSQSFRSTDTQYF TGCGCCAGCAGCCAATCTTTTCGGAGCACAGATACGCAGTATTTT